The rows below give T cell receptor beta chains drawn from one sample of a study of cytomegalovirus exposure and HLA in healthy donors. The repertoire was sequenced with immunoSEQ multiplex PCR; TCRdb's copy has only in-frame clones and lacks some. The repertoire has about 190,000 clones, 85% of them found once; the top ten carry 1%. What was sequenced was PBMCs. All receptors come from a boy between 2 and 10 years old in good health and CMV-seronegative. The CDR3 runs from the conserved cysteine through the conserved F or W. A D gene is named only where the DNA matches it firmly. A row's size may be missing; if present it is once, few, many or a size class.

j_gene | v_gene | d_gene | len | abundance | CDR3aa | CDR3nt
TRBJ1-1 | TRBV4-1 | NA | 13 | NA | CASSQVQGTEAFF | TGCGCCAGCAGCCAGGTACAGGGCACTGAAGCTTTCTTT
TRBJ2-1 | TRBV11-3 | TRBD2 | 18 | NA | CASSLGVVGTSGTDEQFF | TGTGCCAGCAGCTTAGGAGTCGTGGGGACTAGCGGGACAGATGAGCAGTTCTTC
TRBJ1-6 | TRBV6-1 | NA | 12 | NA | CASSEFESPLHF | TGTGCCAGCAGTGAATTCGAGTCACCCCTCCACTTT
TRBJ1-2 | TRBV18 | TRBD1 | 15 | NA | CASSPGRGLNYGYTF | TGTGCCAGCTCACCAGGCAGGGGGCTGAACTATGGCTACACCTTC
TRBJ2-4 | TRBV27 | NA | 16 | NA | CASSLSWERAKNIQYF | TGTGCCAGCAGTTTATCGTGGGAGCGAGCCAAAAACATTCAGTACTTC
TRBJ1-1 | TRBV4-1 | NA | 16 | NA | CASSQPLARESTEAFF | TGCGCCAGCAGCCAACCTCTTGCCCGGGAGAGCACTGAAGCTTTCTTT
TRBJ1-2 | TRBV19 | NA | 13 | few | CASYGGGRYGYTF | TGTGCCAGTTACGGGGGGGGGCGTTATGGCTACACCTTC
TRBJ2-7 | TRBV7-9 | NA | 12 | NA | CASSRSSYEQYF | TGTGCCAGCTCTCGCAGCTCCTACGAGCAGTACTTC
TRBJ2-7 | TRBV5-1 | TRBD2 | 14 | NA | CASSLRGSHYEQYF | TGCGCCAGCAGCTTGCGCGGGAGCCACTACGAGCAGTACTTC
TRBJ1-2 | TRBV9 | NA | 14 | NA | CASGWGYSLSGYTF | TGTGCCAGCGGGTGGGGCTACTCTCTTTCCGGCTACACCTTC
TRBJ2-5 | TRBV19 | TRBD2 | 17 | NA | CASSIGASGSVQETQYF | TGTGCCAGTAGTATAGGGGCTAGCGGATCTGTCCAAGAGACCCAGTACTTC
TRBJ2-4 | TRBV5-1 | NA | 16 | NA | CASSPKGGLGDNIQYF | TGCGCCAGCAGCCCCAAAGGGGGATTAGGGGACAACATTCAGTACTTC
TRBJ2-7 | TRBV11-3 | NA | 13 | NA | CASSLGSSYEQYF | TGTGCCAGCAGCTTAGGGAGCTCCTACGAGCAGTACTTC
TRBJ2-3 | TRBV7-9 | TRBD1 | 15 | NA | CASSRQGASTDTQYF | TGTGCCAGCAGCCGACAGGGGGCTAGCACAGATACGCAGTATTTT
TRBJ2-7 | TRBV5-1 | NA | 15 | few | CASSLESTRSYEQYF | TGCGCCAGCAGCTTGGAGTCTACCCGCTCCTACGAGCAGTACTTC
TRBJ2-1 | TRBV6-5 | TRBD1 | 14 | NA | CASSRDPQGDEQFF | TGTGCCAGCAGCCGAGACCCGCAGGGGGATGAGCAGTTCTTC
TRBJ1-1 | TRBV6-1 | NA | 15 | NA | CASSESDGGGIEAFF | TGTGCCAGCAGTGAATCTGACGGTGGAGGTATCGAAGCTTTCTTT
TRBJ1-4 | TRBV30 | NA | 14 | NA | CAWGGQGSNEKLFF | TGTGCCTGGGGTGGGCAGGGCTCTAATGAAAAACTGTTTTTT
TRBJ2-5 | TRBV5-1 | TRBD1 | 15 | NA | CASSLVGQLQETQYF | TGCGCCAGCAGCTTGGTGGGACAGCTCCAAGAGACCCAGTACTTC
TRBJ2-7 | TRBV29-1 | TRBD2 | 14 | NA | CSVDILAGGREQYF | TGCAGCGTCGACATTCTAGCGGGAGGGCGAGAGCAGTACTTC
TRBJ1-1 | TRBV6-4 | NA | 14 | few | CASSDSSTNTEAFF | TGTGCCAGCAGTGACTCGAGCACGAACACTGAAGCTTTCTTT
TRBJ1-5 | TRBV2 | TRBD1 | 15 | NA | CASSLQGQYNQPQHF | TGTGCCAGCAGCCTACAGGGACAGTACAATCAGCCCCAGCATTTT
TRBJ2-7 | TRBV21-1 | NA | 16 | NA | CASSKALEGFSYEQYF | TGTGCCAGCAGCAAAGCGCTGGAGGGATTCAGCTACGAGCAGTACTTC
TRBJ2-5 | TRBV11-2 | TRBD2 | 18 | few | CASSLRGGAGGYQETQYF | TGTGCCAGCAGCTTAAGGGGGGGAGCGGGGGGGTACCAAGAGACCCAGTACTTC
TRBJ1-1 | TRBV2 | TRBD1 | 14 | NA | CASRKDRVNTEAFF | TGTGCCAGCAGGAAGGACAGGGTTAACACTGAAGCTTTCTTT
TRBJ2-7 | TRBV19 | NA | 15 | NA | CASSIGGDSSYEQYF | TGTGCCAGTAGTATAGGGGGGGACAGCTCCTACGAGCAGTACTTC
TRBJ1-1 | TRBV13 | NA | 14 | NA | CASSSTQENTEAFF | TGTGCCAGCAGCTCAACTCAGGAGAACACTGAAGCTTTCTTT
TRBJ1-2 | TRBV29-1 | NA | 13 | NA | CSVEDLRGYGYTF | TGCAGCGTTGAAGATCTAAGGGGGTATGGCTACACCTTC
TRBJ1-2 | TRBV7-6 | NA | 14 | NA | CASSPKGQGQGYTF | TGTGCCAGCAGCCCTAAGGGCCAGGGACAAGGCTACACCTTC
TRBJ2-1 | TRBV10-3 | NA | 16 | NA | CAISEQDSLGVNEQFF | TGTGCCATCAGTGAGCAGGACAGCTTAGGGGTCAATGAGCAGTTCTTC
TRBJ1-6 | TRBV7-6 | TRBD1 | 19 | once | CASSPGTGGSSSYNSPLHF | TGTGCCAGCAGCCCCGGGACAGGGGGCTCAAGCTCCTATAATTCACCCCTCCACTTT
TRBJ2-5 | TRBV9 | NA | 15 | NA | CASSKNPSFQETQYF | TGTGCCAGCAGCAAGAACCCGAGCTTCCAAGAGACCCAGTACTTC
TRBJ1-3 | TRBV10-1 | NA | 16 | NA | CASSESGFSSGNTIYF | TGCGCCAGCAGTGAATCGGGGTTCAGCTCTGGAAACACCATATATTTT
TRBJ2-7 | TRBV4-1 | TRBD1 | 15 | once | CASSHGQGTGNEQYF | TGCGCCAGCAGCCATGGACAGGGTACGGGAAACGAGCAGTACTTC
TRBJ1-2 | TRBV27 | TRBD1 | 14 | few | CASSLGQGDYGYTF | TGTGCCAGCAGTTTGGGGCAGGGGGACTATGGCTACACCTTC
TRBJ2-5 | TRBV9 | NA | 15 | NA | CASTQSWGRGETQYF | TGTGCCAGCACCCAATCGTGGGGGCGGGGGGAGACCCAGTACTTC